These 21 T cell receptor beta chains were sequenced from one sample in a study of blood T cell repertoires in COVID-19. The assay was immunoSEQ multiplex PCR, and TCRdb's table has in-frame clones only and misses some. The sample shows about 170,000 clones, around 82% of them seen only once. Source material: peripheral blood. Receptors originate from a man between 65 and 85 years old with active or convalescent COVID-19.

This clone was recorded once. This chain links TRBV5-1 with TRBJ1-1, with unresolved D. This CDR3 is built from 14 residues. CDR1 and CDR2 from the germline V gene are SGHRS and YFSETQ. Trimming took off 4 bases at V and 5 bases at J, with 15 bases between the two ends. The CDR3 sequence: CASSPKSVATEAFF. The DNA of the CDR3 is TGCGCCAGCAGCCCTAAATCCGTAGCGACTGAAGCTTTCTTT.

For this clone: Different DNA sequences within this sample yield the same CDR3. V usage is TRBV5-1 and J usage is TRBJ1-1, with TRBD1 as a possible D gene (6 bases). The ends were cut back, 4 bases at V and 1 base at J, with 8 bases in the middle. The length of the CDR3 is 13 residues. From germline, CDR1 is SGHRS and CDR2 YFSETQ. The chain's CDR3 is CASSLQGNTEAFF. CDR3 bases: TGCGCCAGCAGCCTACAGGGGAACACTGAAGCTTTCTTT.

This clone was recorded only once. This chain connects TRBV29-1 to TRBJ2-5, with D uncertain. V was pared by 0 bases and J by 7 bases, with 6 bases between. This CDR3 region has 11 residues. Germline V gene lookup returns CDR1 SQVTM and CDR2 ANQGSEA. CDR3 nucleotide sequence: TGCAGCGTTGAAGAAGCAGGGACCCAGTACTTC. Protein sequence: CSVEEAGTQYF.

The chain joins TRBV11-2 to TRBJ2-5; D is perhaps TRBD2 (6 bases). Looked up from germline, CDR1 is SGHAT and CDR2 is FQNNGV. This CDR3 has 14 residues. Trimming left V 4 bases short and J 5 bases short, with 14 bases between. CDR3 loop: CASSSGLLRETQYF. CDR3 DNA: TGTGCCAGCAGCTCAGGACTATTGCGGGAGACCCAGTACTTC.

The chain has TRBV14 and TRBJ1-1, with unresolved D. Germline V gene sequence: CDR1 SGHDN, CDR2 FVKESK. The CDR3 extends over 14 amino acids. The germline V and J ends were trimmed by 3 bases and 0 bases, with 8 bases remaining between them. CDR3 coding DNA: TGTGCCAGCAGCCAGGAGACGGTGAACACTGAAGCTTTCTTT. Translated: CASSQETVNTEAFF.

V and J are TRBV4-1 and TRBJ1-1; the D is unclear. Germline CDR1 MGHRA, CDR2 YSYEKL. V was cut by 5 bases and J by 1 base, with 8 bases left in between. The CDR3 has 13 residues. The CDR3 sequence: CASSSQSNTEAFF. Written as DNA, the CDR3 is TGCGCCAGCAGCTCCCAGTCGAACACTGAAGCTTTCTTT.

This clone was seen repeatedly, ten times or more. The chain uses TRBV5-4 and TRBJ2-7, with 8 bases that match TRBD1. The CDR3 loop spans 14 amino acids. The V gene's germline CDR1 is SGHNT and CDR2 YYREEE (reference sequence). J lost 4 bases, V lost 4 bases, and 7 bases had no gene match. The DNA of the CDR3 is TGTGCCAGCAGCAACTGGGACAGGAGGTACGAGCAGTACTTC. Its protein product is CASSNWDRRYEQYF.

CDR3 protein: CSGSTRDRGPNEQFF. The CDR3 DNA reads as TGCAGCGGCTCGACCCGGGACAGGGGGCCAAATGAGCAGTTCTTC. The V call is TRBV29-1, the J call TRBJ2-1; TRBD1 agrees at 12 bases. J was trimmed by 7 bases and V by 7 bases; bases with no gene match: 11. Germline V gives CDR1 SQVTM, CDR2 ANQGSEA. CDR3 length: 15 amino acids.

This clone came up many times. The chain has TRBV5-1 and TRBJ1-2, with D uncertain. Trimming pared 1 base from V and 4 bases from J, leaving 17 bases between. Germline V lookup: CDR1 SGHRS, CDR2 YFSETQ. The CDR3 is 16 amino acids. CDR3 sequence: CASSLNDNRVVYGYTF. CDR3 in DNA: TGCGCCAGCAGCTTGAATGATAACCGAGTTGTCTATGGCTACACCTTC.

The V and J genes are TRBV5-4 and TRBJ2-1; D unresolved. V was pared by 0 bases and J by 0 bases, with 7 bases between. The CDR3 runs to 15 residues. CDR1 and CDR2 from the germline V gene are SGHNT and YYREEE (reference sequence). In nucleotides, the CDR3 is TGTGCCAGCAGCTTGGGGGCGAGCTCCTACAATGAGCAGTTCTTC. Its protein product is CASSLGASSYNEQFF.

The chain links TRBV7-2 to TRBJ1-6; D is uncertain. CDR1 and CDR2 from the germline V gene are SGHTA and FQGNSA. This CDR3 is built from 17 residues. The V gene lost 5 bases and the J gene lost 1 base, with 15 bases spanning the gap. The CDR3 here is CASSTYRGRSYNSPLHF. As DNA, the CDR3 is TGTGCCAGCAGCACTTATAGAGGGAGATCCTATAATTCACCCCTCCACTTT.

The chain has TRBV6-5 and TRBJ1-1; TRBD1 might be the D (5 bases). Trimming left V 5 bases short and J 4 bases short, with 14 bases between. Looked up from germline, CDR1 is MNHEY and CDR2 is SVGAGI. This CDR3 is built from 14 residues. The CDR3 DNA reads as TGTGCCAGCAGTCTAGACGGGGGGGTCACTGAAGCTTTCTTT. Translation: CASSLDGGVTEAFF.

The rearrangement links TRBV13 to TRBJ2-3; 13 nucleotides agree with TRBD2. This CDR3 is built from 19 residues. The germline V gene has CDR1 PRHDT and CDR2 FYEKMQ (reference sequence). J was trimmed by 5 bases and V by 1 base; bases with no gene match: 12. The CDR3 loop is CASSLEPPLAGGPGDTQYF. CDR3 DNA: TGTGCCAGCAGCTTAGAGCCCCCACTAGCGGGGGGGCCGGGAGATACGCAGTATTTT.

This rearrangement joins TRBV9 to TRBJ2-5; 9 nucleotides align to TRBD1. CDR3 length: 15 residues. The V gene end was trimmed by 0 bases and the J gene end by 5 bases; junction bases not matched to a gene: 5. Germline V gives CDR1 SGDLS, CDR2 YYNGEE. The CDR3 here is CASSVATGGGETQYF. The CDR3 DNA reads as TGTGCCAGCAGCGTAGCTACAGGGGGCGGCGAGACCCAGTACTTC.

The V and J genes are TRBV29-1 and TRBJ2-6; the D is unclear. This CDR3 has 13 residues. Germline V gene sequence: CDR1 SQVTM, CDR2 ANQGSEA. V was cut by 7 bases and J by 1 base, with 8 bases left in between. The CDR3 DNA follows: TGCAGCGCCCATCTATCTGGGGCCAACGTCCTGACTTTC. It specifies CSAHLSGANVLTF.

The rearrangement uses TRBV5-6 and TRBJ2-7; weak D call: TRBD1 (6 bases). The CDR3 spans 13 residues. The germline gives CDR1 SGHDT, CDR2 YYEEEE. Trimming cost V 0 bases and J 3 bases, with 7 bases left between them. The CDR3 DNA follows: TGTGCCAGCAGCTTGGGGGACAACTACGAGCAGTACTTC. It specifies CASSLGDNYEQYF.

J is TRBJ1-1 and V is TRBV4-1; 7 bases fit TRBD1. This CDR3 comprises 16 residues. The V gene end was trimmed by 5 bases and the J gene end by 3 bases; junction bases not matched to a gene: 12. Germline CDR1 and CDR2: MGHRA and YSYEKL. In DNA, the CDR3 is TGCGCCAGCAGCTCCCCGACAGGGCCCAAGGACACTGAAGCTTTCTTT. Translation: CASSSPTGPKDTEAFF.

The table lists this clone with a count of one. CDR3 nucleotides: TGTGCCAGCTCACCACCGTCTGGGACAGGGGATGGGGAGACCCAGTACTTC. Translating it yields CASSPPSGTGDGETQYF. The chain recombines TRBV18 with TRBJ2-5, with 10 bases aligning to TRBD1. Trimming removed 0 bases from V and 5 bases from J; junction bases left unmatched: 9. CDR3 size: 17 residues. Germline CDR1 and CDR2: KGHSH and LQKENI.

This clone was recorded only once. The chain recombines TRBV23-1 with TRBJ1-3; 7 nucleotides match TRBD1. TRBV23-1 is reported as an ORF; its role is uncertain. The CDR3 has 21 amino acids. Trimming took 4 bases from V and 2 from J; bases not matched to a gene: 23. CDR3 sequence (DNA): TGCGCCAGCAGTCTCCAGGACAGGAGACGATCCCCCCCAGGTGCTGGAAACACCATATATTTT. It translates to CASSLQDRRRSPPGAGNTIYF.

The genes are TRBV20-1 and TRBJ2-5; TRBD1 might be the D (6 bases). Looked up from germline, CDR1 is DFQATT and CDR2 is SNEGSKA (reference sequence). Trimming took 3 bases from V and 5 from J, leaving 13 bases between them. The length of the CDR3 is 13 residues. The DNA for the CDR3 is TGCAGTGCTAGTTTAGGGGGTGGGGAGACCCAGTACTTC. This sequence encodes CSASLGGGETQYF.

The rearrangement links TRBV27 to TRBJ1-5, with unresolved D. The CDR3 is made up of 14 amino acids. V was pared by 5 bases and J by 2 bases, with 10 bases between. Germline V gives CDR1 MNHEY, CDR2 SMNVEV (reference sequence). The CDR3 protein is CASSLNGGNQPQHF. The DNA for the CDR3 is TGTGCCAGCAGTCTTAACGGGGGCAATCAGCCCCAGCATTTT.